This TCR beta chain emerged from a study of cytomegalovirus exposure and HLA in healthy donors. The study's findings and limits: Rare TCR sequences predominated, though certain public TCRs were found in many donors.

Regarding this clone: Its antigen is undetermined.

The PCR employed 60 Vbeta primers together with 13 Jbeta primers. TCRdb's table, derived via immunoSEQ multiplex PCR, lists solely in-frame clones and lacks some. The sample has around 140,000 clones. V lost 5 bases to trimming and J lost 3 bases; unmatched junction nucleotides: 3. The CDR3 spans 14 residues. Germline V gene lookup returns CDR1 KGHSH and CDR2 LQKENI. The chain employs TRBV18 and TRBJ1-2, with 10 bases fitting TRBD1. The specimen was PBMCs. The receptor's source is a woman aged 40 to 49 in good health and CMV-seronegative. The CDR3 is CASSEGQGHYGYTF. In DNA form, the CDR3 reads TGTGCCAGCTCAGAGGGACAGGGGCACTATGGCTACACCTTC.